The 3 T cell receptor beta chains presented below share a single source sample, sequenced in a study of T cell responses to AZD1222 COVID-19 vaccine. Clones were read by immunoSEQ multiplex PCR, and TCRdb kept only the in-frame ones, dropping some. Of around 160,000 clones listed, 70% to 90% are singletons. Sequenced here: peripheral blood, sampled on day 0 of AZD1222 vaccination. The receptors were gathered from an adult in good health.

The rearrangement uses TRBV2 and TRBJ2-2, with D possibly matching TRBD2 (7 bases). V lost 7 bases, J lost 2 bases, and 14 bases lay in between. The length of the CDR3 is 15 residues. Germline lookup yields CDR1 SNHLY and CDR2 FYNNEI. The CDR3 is CASKGGRLNTGELFF. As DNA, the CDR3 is TGTGCCAGCAAGGGGGGGCGTCTAAACACCGGGGAGCTGTTTTTT.

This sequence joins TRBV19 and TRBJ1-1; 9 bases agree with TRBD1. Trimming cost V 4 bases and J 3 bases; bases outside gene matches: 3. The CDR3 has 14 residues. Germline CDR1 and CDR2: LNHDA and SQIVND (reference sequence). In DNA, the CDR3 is TGTGCCAGTAGTAACGACAGGGGGGACACTGAAGCTTTCTTT. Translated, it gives CASSNDRGDTEAFF. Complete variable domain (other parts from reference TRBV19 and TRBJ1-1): DGGITQSPKYLFRKEGQNVTLSCEQNLNHDAMYWYRQDPGQGLRLIYYSQIVNDFQKGDIAEGYSVSREKKESFPLTVTSAQKNPTAFYLCASSNDRGDTEAFFGQGTRLTVV.

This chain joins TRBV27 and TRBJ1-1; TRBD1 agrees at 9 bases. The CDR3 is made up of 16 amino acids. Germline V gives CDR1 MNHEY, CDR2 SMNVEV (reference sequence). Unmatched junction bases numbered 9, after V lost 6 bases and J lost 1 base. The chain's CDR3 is CASRPHPGQGNTEAFF. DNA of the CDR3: TGTGCCAGCAGGCCCCACCCGGGACAGGGGAACACTGAAGCTTTCTTT.